This T cell receptor beta chain was sequenced for a study of spatial heterogeneity in lung cancer. Germline V gene lookup returns CDR1 SNHLY and CDR2 FYNNEI. The CDR3 is made up of 12 amino acids. V lost 7 bases to trimming and J lost 13 bases, with 19 bases between them. Each CDR3 protein gets one entry after TCRdb re-called the 5' RACE reads with MiXCR. This repertoire shows under 30,000 distinct CDR3 sequences, over 3% found once; its top ten account for about 30%. By proportion, this clonotype is medium-sized (0.01 to 0.1%). Described time point: sample taken at primary tumor resection. The sequenced material consisted of unsorted whole RNA from tumor, nontumor lung or frozen PBMC.

This receptor was taken from a female donor with early-stage non-small cell lung cancer. The chain combines TRBV2 with TRBJ2-5, with a tentative D call TRBD2 (6 bases). This sample comprised PBMCs, obtained at surgery. The CDR3 here is CASISGGRSSYF. The CDR3 DNA is TGTGCCAGCATTTCAGGAGGGAGAAGCTCGTACTTC.